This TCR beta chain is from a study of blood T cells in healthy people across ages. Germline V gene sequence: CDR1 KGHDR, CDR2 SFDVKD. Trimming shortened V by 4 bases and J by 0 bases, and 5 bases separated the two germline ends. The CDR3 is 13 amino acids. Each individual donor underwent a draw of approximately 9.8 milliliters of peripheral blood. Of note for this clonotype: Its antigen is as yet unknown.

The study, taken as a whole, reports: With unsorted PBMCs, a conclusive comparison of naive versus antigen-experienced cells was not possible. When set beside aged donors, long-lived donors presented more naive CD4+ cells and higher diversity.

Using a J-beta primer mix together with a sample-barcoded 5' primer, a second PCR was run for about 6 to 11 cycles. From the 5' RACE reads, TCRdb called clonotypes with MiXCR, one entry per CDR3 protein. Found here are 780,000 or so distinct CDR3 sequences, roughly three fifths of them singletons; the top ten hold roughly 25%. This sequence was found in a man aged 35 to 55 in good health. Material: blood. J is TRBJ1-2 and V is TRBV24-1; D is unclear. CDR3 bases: TGTGCCACCAGTGAATCCTCTAACTATGGCTACACCTTC. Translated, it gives CATSESSNYGYTF.